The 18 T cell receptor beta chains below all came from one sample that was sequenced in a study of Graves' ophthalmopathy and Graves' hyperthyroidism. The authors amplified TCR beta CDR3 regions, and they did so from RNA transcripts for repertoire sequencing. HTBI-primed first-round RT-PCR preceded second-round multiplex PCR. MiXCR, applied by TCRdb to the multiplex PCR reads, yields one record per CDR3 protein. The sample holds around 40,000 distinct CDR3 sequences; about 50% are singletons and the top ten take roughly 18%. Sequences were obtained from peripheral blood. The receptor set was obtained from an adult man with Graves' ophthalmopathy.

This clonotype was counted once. The CDR3 loop reads CASSTVEGKDYGYTF. The CDR3 nucleotides are TGCGCCAGCAGCACGGTGGAGGGGAAAGACTATGGCTACACCTTC. The rearrangement joins TRBV5-1 to TRBJ1-2; D is possibly TRBD1 (5 bases). The CDR3 is 15 amino acids. Germline values: CDR1 SGHRS, CDR2 YFSETQ. The germline V and J ends were trimmed by 4 bases and 3 bases, with 16 bases remaining between them. Full variable domain (rest looked up from reference TRBV5-1 and TRBJ1-2): KAGVTQTPRYLIKTRGQQVTLSCSPISGHRSVSWYQQTPGQGLQFLFEYFSETQRNKGNFPGRFSGRQFSNSRSEMNVSTLELGDSALYLCASSTVEGKDYGYTFGSGTRLTVV.

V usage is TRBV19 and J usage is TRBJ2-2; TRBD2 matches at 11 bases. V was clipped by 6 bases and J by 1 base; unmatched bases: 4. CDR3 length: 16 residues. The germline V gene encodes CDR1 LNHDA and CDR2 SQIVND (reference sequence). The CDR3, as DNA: TGTGCCAGTAGAAAAGGACTAGCGGGGAACACCGGGGAGCTGTTTTTT. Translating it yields CASRKGLAGNTGELFF. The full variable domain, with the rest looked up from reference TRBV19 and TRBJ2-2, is DGGITQSPKYLFRKEGQNVTLSCEQNLNHDAMYWYRQDPGQGLRLIYYSQIVNDFQKGDIAEGYSVSREKKESFPLTVTSAQKNPTAFYLCASRKGLAGNTGELFFGEGSRLTVL.

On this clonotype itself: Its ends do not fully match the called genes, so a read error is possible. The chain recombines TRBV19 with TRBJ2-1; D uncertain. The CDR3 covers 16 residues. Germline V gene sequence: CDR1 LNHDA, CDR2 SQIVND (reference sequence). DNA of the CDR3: TGTGCCAGTAGTATAGGTTCTCGGGTCTCCTACAAAGAGCAGTTCTTC. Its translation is CASSIGSRVSYKEQFF.

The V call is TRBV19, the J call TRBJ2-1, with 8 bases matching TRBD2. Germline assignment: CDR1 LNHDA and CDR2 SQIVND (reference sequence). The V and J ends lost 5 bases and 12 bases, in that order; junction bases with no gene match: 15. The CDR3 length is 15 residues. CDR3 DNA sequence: TGTGCCAGTAGTCCAGCGGGAGCTCCTGGGGATACGCAGTTCTTC. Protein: CASSPAGAPGDTQFF.

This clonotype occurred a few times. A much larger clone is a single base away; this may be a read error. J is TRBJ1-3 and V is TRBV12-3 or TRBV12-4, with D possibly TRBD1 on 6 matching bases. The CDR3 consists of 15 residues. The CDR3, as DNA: TGTGCCGGCAGTTTAGCAGGGGCCTCTGGAAACACCATATATTTT. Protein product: CAGSLAGASGNTIYF.

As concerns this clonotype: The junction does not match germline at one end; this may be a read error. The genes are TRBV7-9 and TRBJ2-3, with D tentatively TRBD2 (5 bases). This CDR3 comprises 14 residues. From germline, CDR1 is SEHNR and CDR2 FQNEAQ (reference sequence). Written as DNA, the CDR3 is TGTGCCAGCAGCCTTTCGGGAAGCACAGATACGCGGTATTTT. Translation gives CASSLSGSTDTRYF.

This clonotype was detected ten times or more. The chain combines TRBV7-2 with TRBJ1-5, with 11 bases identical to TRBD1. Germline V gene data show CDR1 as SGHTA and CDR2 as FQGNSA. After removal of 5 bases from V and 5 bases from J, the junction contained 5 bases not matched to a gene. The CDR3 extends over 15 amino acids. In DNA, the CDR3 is TGTGCCAGCAGCCCCGGGACAGGGGGGTATCAGCCCCAGCATTTT. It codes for CASSPGTGGYQPQHF.

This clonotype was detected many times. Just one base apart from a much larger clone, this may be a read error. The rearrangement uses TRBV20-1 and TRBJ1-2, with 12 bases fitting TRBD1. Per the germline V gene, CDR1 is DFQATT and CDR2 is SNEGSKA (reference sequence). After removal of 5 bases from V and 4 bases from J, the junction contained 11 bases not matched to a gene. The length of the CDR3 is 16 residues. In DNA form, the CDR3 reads TGCAGTGCTGCGACCGGGACAGGGGGCTTAGCCTATGGCTACACCTTC. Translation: CSAATGTGGLAYGYTF.

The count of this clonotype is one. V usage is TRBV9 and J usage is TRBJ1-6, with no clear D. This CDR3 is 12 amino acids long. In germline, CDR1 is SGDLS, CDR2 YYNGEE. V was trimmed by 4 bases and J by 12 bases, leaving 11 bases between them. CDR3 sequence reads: CASSPSLGPLHF. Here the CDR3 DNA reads TGTGCCAGCAGCCCGAGCTTGGGACCCCTCCACTTT.

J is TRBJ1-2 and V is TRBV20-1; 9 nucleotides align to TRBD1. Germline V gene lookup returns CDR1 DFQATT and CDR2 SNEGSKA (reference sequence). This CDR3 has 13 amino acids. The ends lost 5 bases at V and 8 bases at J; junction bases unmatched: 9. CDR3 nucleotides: TGCAGTGCTTCCGGGACAGGGACCTACGGCTACACCTTC. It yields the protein CSASGTGTYGYTF.

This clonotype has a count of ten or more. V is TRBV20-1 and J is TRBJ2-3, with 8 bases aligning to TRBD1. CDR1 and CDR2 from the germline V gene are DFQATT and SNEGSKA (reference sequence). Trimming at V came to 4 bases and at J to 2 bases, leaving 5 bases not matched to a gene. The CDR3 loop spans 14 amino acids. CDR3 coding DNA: TGCAGTGCTACGACAGGGGCTGACACAGATACGCAGTATTTT. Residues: CSATTGADTDTQYF.

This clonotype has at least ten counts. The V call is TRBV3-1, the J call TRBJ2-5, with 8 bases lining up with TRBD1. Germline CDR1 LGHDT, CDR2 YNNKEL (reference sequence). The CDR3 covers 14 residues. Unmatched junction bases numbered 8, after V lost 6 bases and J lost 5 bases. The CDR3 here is CASSTGTGYETQYF. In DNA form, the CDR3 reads TGTGCCAGCAGTACCGGGACAGGATATGAGACCCAGTACTTC.

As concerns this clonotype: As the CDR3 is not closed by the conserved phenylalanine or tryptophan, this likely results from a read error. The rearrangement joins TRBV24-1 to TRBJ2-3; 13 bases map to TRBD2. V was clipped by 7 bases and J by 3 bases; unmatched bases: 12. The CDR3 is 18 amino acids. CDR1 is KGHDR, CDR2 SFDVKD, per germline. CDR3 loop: CATSDRGLAGIKTDTQYL. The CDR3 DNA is TGTGCCACCAGCGATCGGGGACTAGCGGGAATAAAGACAGATACGCAGTATTTG.

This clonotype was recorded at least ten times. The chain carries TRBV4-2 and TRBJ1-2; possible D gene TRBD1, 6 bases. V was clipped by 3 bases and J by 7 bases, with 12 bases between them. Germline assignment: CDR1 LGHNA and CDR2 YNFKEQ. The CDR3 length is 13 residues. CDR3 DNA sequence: TGTGCCAGCAGCCATAACAGGGCCGGTGGCTACACCTTC. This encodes CASSHNRAGGYTF.

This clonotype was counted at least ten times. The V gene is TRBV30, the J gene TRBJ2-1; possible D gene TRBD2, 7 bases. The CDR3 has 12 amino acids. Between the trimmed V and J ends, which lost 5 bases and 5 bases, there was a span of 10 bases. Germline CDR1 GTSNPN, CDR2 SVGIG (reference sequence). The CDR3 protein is CAWDGGHNEQFF. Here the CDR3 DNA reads TGTGCCTGGGACGGGGGGCACAATGAGCAGTTCTTC.

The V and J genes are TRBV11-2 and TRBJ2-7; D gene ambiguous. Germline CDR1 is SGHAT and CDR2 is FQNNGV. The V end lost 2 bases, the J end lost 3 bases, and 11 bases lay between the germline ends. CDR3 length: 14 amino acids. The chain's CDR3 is CASSLIRPRYEQYF. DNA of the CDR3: TGTGCCAGCAGCTTAATACGGCCTCGCTACGAGCAGTACTTC.

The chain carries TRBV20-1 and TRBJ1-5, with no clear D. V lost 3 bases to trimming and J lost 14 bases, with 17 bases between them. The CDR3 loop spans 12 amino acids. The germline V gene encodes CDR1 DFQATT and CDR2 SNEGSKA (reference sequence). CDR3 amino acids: CSARASIGNEHF. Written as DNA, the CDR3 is TGCAGTGCTAGGGCTAGCATCGGCAATGAGCATTTT.

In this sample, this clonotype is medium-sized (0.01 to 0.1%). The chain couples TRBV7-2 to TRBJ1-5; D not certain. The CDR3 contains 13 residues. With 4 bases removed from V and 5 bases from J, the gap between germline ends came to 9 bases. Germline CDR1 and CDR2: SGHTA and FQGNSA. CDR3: CASSSGVHQPQHF. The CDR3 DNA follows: TGTGCCAGCAGCTCCGGGGTACATCAGCCCCAGCATTTT.